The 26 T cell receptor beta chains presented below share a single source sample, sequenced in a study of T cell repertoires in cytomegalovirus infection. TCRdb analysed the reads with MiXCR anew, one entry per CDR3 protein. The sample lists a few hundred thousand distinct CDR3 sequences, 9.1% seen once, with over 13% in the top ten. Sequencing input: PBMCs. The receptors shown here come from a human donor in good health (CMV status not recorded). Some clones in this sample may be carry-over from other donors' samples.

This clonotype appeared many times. CDR3 amino acids: CASRAFGGKNIQYF. The DNA of the CDR3 is TGTGCCAGCAGGGCTTTCGGAGGCAAAAACATTCAGTACTTC. The V call is TRBV28, the J call TRBJ2-4, with D possibly TRBD2 on 5 matching bases. CDR3 length: 14 residues. Trimming took off 6 bases at V and 3 bases at J, with 12 bases between the two ends. The germline gives CDR1 MDHEN, CDR2 SYDVKM.

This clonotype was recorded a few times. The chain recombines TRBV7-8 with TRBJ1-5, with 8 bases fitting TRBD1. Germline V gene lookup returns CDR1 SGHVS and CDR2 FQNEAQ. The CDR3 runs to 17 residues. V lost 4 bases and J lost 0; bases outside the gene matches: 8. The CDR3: CASSWRTGKYSNQPQHF. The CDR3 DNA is TGTGCCAGCAGCTGGAGGACAGGGAAATATAGCAATCAGCCCCAGCATTTT.

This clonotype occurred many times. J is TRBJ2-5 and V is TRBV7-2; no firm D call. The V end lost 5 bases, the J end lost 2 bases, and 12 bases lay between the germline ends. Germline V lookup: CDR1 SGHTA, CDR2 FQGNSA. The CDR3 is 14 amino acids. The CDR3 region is CASSLEASQETQYF. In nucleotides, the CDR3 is TGTGCCAGCAGCCTAGAAGCTTCGCAAGAGACCCAGTACTTC.

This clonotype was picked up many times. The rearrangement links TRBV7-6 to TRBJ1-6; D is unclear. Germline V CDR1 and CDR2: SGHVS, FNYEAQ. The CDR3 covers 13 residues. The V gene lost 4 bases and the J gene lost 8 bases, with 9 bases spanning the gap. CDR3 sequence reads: CASSSTRDSPLHF. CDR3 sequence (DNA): TGTGCCAGCAGCTCTACCCGGGATTCACCCCTCCACTTT.

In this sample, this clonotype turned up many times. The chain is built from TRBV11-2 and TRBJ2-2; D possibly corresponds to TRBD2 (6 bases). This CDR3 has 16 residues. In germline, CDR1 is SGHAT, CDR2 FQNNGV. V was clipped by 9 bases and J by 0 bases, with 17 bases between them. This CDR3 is CASVKRAGSNTGELFF. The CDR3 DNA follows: TGTGCCAGTGTAAAAAGAGCGGGTTCGAACACCGGGGAGCTGTTTTTT.

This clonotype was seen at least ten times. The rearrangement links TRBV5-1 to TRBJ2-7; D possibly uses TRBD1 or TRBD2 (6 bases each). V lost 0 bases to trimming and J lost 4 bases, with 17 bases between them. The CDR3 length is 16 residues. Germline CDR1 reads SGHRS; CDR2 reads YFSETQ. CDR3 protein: CASSLVGGTTGYEQYF. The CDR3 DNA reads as TGCGCCAGCAGCTTGGTCGGGGGTACTACAGGGTACGAGCAGTACTTC.

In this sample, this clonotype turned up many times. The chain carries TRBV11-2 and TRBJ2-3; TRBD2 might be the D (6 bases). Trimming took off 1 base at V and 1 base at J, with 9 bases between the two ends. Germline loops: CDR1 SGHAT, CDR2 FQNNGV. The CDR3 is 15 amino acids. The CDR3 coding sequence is TGTGCCAGCAGCTTAGTAGGGACTGGCACAGATACGCAGTATTTT. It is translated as CASSLVGTGTDTQYF.

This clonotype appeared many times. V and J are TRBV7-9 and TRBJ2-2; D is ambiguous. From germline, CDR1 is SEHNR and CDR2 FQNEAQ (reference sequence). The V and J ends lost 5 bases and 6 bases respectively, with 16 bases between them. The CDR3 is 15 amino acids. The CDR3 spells CASSPLRQLSGELFF. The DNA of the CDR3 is TGTGCCAGCAGCCCACTTCGACAATTGTCCGGGGAGCTGTTTTTT.

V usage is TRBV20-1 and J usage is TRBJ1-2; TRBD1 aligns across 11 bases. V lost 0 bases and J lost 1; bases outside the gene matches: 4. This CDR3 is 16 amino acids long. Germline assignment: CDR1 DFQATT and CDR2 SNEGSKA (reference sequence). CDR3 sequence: CSAREDRGQDNYGYTF. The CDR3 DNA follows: TGCAGTGCTAGAGAGGACAGGGGGCAGGATAACTATGGCTACACCTTC.

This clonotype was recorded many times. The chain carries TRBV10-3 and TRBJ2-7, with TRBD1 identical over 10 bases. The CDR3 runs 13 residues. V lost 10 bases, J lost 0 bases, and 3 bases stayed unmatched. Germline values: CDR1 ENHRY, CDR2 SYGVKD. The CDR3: CATGTGVSYEQYF. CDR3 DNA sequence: TGTGCCACCGGGACAGGGGTCTCCTACGAGCAGTACTTC.

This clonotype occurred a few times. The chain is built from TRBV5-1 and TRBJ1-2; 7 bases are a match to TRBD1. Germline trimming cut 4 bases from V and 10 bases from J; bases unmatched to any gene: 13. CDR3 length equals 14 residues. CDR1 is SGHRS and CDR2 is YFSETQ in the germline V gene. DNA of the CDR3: TGCGCCAGCAGCATCGGACAGGACTTCGATGCCTACACCTTC. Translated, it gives CASSIGQDFDAYTF. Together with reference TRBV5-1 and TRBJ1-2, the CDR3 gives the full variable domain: KAGVTQTPRYLIKTRGQQVTLSCSPISGHRSVSWYQQTPGQGLQFLFEYFSETQRNKGNFPGRFSGRQFSNSRSEMNVSTLELGDSALYLCASSIGQDFDAYTFGSGTRLTVV.

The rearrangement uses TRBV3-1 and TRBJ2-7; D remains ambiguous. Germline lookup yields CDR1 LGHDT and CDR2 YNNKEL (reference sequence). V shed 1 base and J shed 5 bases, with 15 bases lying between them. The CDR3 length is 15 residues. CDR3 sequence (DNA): TGTGCCAGCAGCCAAGCCGACATAAAGGGCAACGAGCAGTACTTC. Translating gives CASSQADIKGNEQYF.

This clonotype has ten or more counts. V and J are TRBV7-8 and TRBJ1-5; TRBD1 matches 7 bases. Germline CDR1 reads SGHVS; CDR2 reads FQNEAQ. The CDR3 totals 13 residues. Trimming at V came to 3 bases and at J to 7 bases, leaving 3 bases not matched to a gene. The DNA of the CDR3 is TGTGCCAGCAGCTTGACAGGGATGCAGCCCCAGCATTTT. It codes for CASSLTGMQPQHF.

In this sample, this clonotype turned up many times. CDR3 bases: TGCAGCGTTGGGCGCCAGGGGGCTACCAACGAGCAGTACTTC. Its translation is CSVGRQGATNEQYF. This chain connects TRBV29-1 to TRBJ2-7, with 8 bases lining up with TRBD1. The V segment lost 4 bases and the J segment 5 bases; nucleotides outside the gene matches: 10. Germline CDR1 and CDR2: SQVTM and ANQGSEA. This CDR3 has 14 residues.

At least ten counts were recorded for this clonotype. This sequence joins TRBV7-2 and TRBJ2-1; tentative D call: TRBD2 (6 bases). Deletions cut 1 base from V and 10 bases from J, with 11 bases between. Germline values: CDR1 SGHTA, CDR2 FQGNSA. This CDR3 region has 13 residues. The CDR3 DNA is TGTGCCAGCAGCTTAGGTAGGGCGGGGGAGCAGTTCTTC. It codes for CASSLGRAGEQFF.

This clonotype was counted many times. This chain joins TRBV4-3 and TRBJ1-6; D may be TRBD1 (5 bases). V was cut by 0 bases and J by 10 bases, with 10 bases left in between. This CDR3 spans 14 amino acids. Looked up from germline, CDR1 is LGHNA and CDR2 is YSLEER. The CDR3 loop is CASSQDGGESPLHF. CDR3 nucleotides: TGCGCCAGCAGCCAAGACGGGGGTGAATCACCCCTCCACTTT.

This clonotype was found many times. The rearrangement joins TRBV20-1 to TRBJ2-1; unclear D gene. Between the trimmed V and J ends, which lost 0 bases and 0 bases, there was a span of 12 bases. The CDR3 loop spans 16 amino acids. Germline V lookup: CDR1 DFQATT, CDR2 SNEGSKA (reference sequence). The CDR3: CSARDRPPSSYNEQFF. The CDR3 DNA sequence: TGCAGTGCTAGAGATCGCCCGCCTAGCTCCTACAATGAGCAGTTCTTC.

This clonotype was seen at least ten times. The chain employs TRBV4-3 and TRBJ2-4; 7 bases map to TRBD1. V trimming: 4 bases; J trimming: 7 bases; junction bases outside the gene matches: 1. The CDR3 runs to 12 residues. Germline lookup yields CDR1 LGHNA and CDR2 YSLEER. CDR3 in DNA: TGCGCCAGCAGCCTGACAGGGAACATTCAGTACTTC. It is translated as CASSLTGNIQYF.

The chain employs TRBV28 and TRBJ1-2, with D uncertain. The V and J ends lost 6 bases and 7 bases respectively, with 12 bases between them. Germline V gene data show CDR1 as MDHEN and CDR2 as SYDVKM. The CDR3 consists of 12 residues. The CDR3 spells CASSRGYLGYTF. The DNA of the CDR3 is TGTGCCAGCAGCCGAGGGTACCTTGGCTACACCTTC.

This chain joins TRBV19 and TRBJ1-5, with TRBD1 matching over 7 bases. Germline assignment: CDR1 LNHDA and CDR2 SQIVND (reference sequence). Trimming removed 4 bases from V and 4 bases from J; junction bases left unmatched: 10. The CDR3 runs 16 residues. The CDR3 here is CASSTLQGLGNQPQHF. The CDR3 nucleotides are TGTGCCAGTAGTACGCTACAGGGGCTCGGGAATCAGCCCCAGCATTTT. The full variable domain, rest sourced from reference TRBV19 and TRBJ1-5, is DGGITQSPKYLFRKEGQNVTLSCEQNLNHDAMYWYRQDPGQGLRLIYYSQIVNDFQKGDIAEGYSVSREKKESFPLTVTSAQKNPTAFYLCASSTLQGLGNQPQHFGDGTRLSIL.

CDR3 bases: TGTGCCAGCAGTTCGGACAGCGGAAACTATGGCTACACCTTC. Protein: CASSSDSGNYGYTF. V is TRBV6-4 and J is TRBJ1-2, with D maybe TRBD1 (6 bases). The length of the CDR3 is 14 residues. Germline V gene sequence: CDR1 MRHNA, CDR2 SNTAGT. Between the trimmed V and J ends, which lost 5 bases and 2 bases, there was a span of 12 bases.

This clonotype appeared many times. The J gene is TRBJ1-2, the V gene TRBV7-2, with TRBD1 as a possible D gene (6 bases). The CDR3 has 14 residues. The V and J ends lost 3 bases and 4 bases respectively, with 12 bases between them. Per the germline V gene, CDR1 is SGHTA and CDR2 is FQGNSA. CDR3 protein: CASSFSQDSYGYTF. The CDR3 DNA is TGTGCCAGCAGCTTCTCGCAGGACAGCTATGGCTACACCTTC.

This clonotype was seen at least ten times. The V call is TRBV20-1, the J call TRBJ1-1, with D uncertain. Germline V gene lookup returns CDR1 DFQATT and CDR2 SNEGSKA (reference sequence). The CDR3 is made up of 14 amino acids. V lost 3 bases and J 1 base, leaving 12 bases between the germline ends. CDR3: CSASPQRENTEAFF. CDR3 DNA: TGCAGTGCTAGTCCCCAAAGAGAGAACACTGAAGCTTTCTTT.

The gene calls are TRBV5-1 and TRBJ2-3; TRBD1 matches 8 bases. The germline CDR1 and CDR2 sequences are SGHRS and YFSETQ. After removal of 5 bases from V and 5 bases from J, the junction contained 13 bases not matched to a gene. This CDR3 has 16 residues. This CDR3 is CASSDDGTGFGDTQYF. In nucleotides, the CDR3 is TGCGCCAGCAGTGATGACGGGACAGGCTTCGGAGATACGCAGTATTTT.

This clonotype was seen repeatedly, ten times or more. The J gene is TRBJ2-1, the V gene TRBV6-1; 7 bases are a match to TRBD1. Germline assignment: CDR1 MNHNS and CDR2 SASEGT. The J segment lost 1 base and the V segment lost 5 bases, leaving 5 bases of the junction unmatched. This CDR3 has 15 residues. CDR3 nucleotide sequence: TGTGCCAGCAGTCGTAGACAGGGATCCTACAATGAGCAGTTCTTC. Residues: CASSRRQGSYNEQFF.

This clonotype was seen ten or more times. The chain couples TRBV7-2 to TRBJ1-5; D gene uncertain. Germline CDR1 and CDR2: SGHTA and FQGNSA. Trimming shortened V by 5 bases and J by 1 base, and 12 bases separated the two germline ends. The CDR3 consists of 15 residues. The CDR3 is CASSDQAGSNQPQHF. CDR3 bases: TGTGCCAGCAGCGATCAAGCGGGGAGCAATCAGCCCCAGCATTTT.